This entry concerns a single T cell receptor beta chain. Trimming left V 7 bases short and J 0 bases short, with 18 bases between. The germline CDR1 and CDR2 sequences are ENHRY and SYGVKD. The length of the CDR3 is 16 residues. The sample comes from a study of blood T cell repertoires in COVID-19. The overall study: Sample material is recorded as cDNA or gDNA derived from T cells, B-cell-depleted T cells, or PBMCs.

This table comes from immunoSEQ multiplex PCR, and its TCRdb copy is limited to in-frame clones, with some not included. Here the sample spans about 200,000 clones, approximately 82% being singletons. The sequence was obtained from a woman in her forties or fifties with acute or convalescent COVID-19. This chain connects TRBV10-3 to TRBJ1-2, with D possibly matching TRBD1 (5 bases). The sequencing input was peripheral blood. The CDR3 sequence: CAINKNAGTSNYGYTF. CDR3 nucleotide sequence: TGTGCCATCAATAAAAATGCCGGGACTTCTAACTATGGCTACACCTTC.